What follows is one T cell receptor beta chain and its context. The antigen remains undetermined. At one end, the junction sequence differs from germline, possibly due to a read error. CDR3 length: 15 residues. Germline loops: CDR1 SGHRS, CDR2 YFSETQ. Primers used in a second PCR of roughly 6 to 12 cycles were a sample-barcoded 5' primer and a J-beta primer mix. TCRdb re-analysed the 5' RACE reads in MiXCR, keeping a single row per CDR3 protein. The profile shows some 890,000 distinct CDR3 sequences, about 28% of them singletons. The source of the sample is a study of blood T cells in healthy people across ages. General study findings and limits: Leaving the PBMCs unsorted stopped any conclusive comparison of naive versus antigen-experienced cells.

The same sample was also used in a study of T cells of mothers and their children. That work contributes: RNA that had been extracted went wholly into cDNA synthesis, at around 1.6 ug per 15 ul.

The material sequenced was blood. The TCR originated in a woman in her forties in good health. The V and J genes are TRBV5-1 and TRBJ2-1, with 12 bases aligning to TRBD1. The CDR3 DNA reads TGCGCCAGCAGCCCCGGGACAGGGGGCGGGAATGGGCAGTTCTTC. This codes for CASSPGTGGGNGQFF. The full variable domain, in which reference TRBV5-1 and TRBJ2-1 provide the parts outside the CDR3, is KAGVTQTPRYLIKTRGQQVTLSCSPISGHRSVSWYQQTPGQGLQFLFEYFSETQRNKGNFPGRFSGRQFSNSRSEMNVSTLELGDSALYLCASSPGTGGGNGQFFGPGTRLTVL.